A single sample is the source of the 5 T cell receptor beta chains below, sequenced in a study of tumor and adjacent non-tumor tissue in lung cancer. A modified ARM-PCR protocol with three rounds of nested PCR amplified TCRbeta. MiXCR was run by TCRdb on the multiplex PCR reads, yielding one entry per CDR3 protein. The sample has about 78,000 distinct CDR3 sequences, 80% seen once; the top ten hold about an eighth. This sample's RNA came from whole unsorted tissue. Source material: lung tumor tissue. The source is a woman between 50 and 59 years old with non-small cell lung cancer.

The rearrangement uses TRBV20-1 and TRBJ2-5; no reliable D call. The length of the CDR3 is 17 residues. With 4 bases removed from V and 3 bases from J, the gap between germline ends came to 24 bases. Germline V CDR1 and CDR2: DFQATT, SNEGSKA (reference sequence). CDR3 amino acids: CSAIIPTTHGPKETQYF. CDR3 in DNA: TGCAGTGCTATCATCCCGACAACCCATGGGCCCAAAGAGACCCAGTACTTC.

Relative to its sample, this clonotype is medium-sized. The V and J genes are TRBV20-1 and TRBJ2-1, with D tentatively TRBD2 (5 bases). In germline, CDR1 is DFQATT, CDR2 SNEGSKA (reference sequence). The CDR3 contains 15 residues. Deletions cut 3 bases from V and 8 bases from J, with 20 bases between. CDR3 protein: CSASSSVGNGYEQFF. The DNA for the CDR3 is TGCAGTGCTAGTAGTAGCGTAGGGAATGGCTATGAGCAGTTCTTC.

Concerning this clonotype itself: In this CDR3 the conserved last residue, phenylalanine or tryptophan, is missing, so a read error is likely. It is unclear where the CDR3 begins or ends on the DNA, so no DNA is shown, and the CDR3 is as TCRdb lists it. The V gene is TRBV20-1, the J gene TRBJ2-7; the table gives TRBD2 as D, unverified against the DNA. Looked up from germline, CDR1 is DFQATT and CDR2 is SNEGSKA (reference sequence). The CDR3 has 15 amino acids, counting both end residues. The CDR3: CSAREISGNTYELYS.

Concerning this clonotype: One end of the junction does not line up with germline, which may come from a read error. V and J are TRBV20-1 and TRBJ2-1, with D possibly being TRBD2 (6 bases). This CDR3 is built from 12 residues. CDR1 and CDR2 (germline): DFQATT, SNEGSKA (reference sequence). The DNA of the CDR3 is TGCAGTGTTCCCGCGGGATGGGTTGAGCAGTTATTC. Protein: CSVPAGWVEQLF.

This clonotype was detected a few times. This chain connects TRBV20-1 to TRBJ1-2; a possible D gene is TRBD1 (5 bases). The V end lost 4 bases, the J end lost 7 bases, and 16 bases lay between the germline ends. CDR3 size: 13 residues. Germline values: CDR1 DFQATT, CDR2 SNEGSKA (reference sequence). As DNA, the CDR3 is TGCAGTGCTAAGAGAGAGGGGACGGGTGGCTACACCTTC. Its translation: CSAKREGTGGYTF.